Detailed here is one TCR beta chain. Relative to the germline gene, one junction end is altered; a read error may explain this. In germline, CDR1 is SNHLY, CDR2 FYNNEI. The CDR3 is 12 amino acids. Time point here: pre-treatment sample, taken before nivolumab and TIL therapy. Pleural nodules or supraclavicular lymph nodes made up most of the excised metastases sampled. This sample was taken from a study of TIL therapy for anti-PD-1-resistant metastatic lung cancer. The immunoSEQ assay was v3. The assay was immunoSEQ multiplex PCR, and TCRdb's table has in-frame clones only and misses some. The sample has 50,000 or so clones, 70% to 85% seen once.

The clonotype was recovered from a person aged 25 to 80 with non-small cell lung cancer. Here the sequenced sample was tumor tissue, taken at baseline. The chain carries TRBV2 and TRBJ2-4; D is ambiguous. The CDR3 region has the DNA TGTGCCAGCATCACAGCCGAAAACATTCAGTACTTC. Protein: CASITAENIQYF.